A selection of T cell receptor beta chains follows, all from one sample in a study of T cell repertoires in cytomegalovirus infection. MiXCR, applied by TCRdb to the reads, yields one record per CDR3 protein. This sample yields 700,000 to 850,000 distinct CDR3 sequences, of which about 31% are seen a single time; under 15% belongs to the top ten. These TCRs are of unknown antigen specificity. The sequencing used cultured CD8+ T cells from PBMCs, collected from culture after CMV antigen stimulation. These receptors were taken from a human donor in good health (CMV status not recorded). Some clones in this sample may be carry-over from other donors' samples. Each CDR3 is given with its conserved first and last residue. Each record gives: D gene, V gene, clone size, J gene, CDR3 protein, CDR3 DNA. A D gene is named only where the DNA matches it firmly. Clone sizes are given selectively: once, few, many, or a class where the clone is expanded.

.	TRBV5-5	few	TRBJ2-3	CASSPFEGAGGTDTQYF	TGTGCCAGCAGCCCTTTTGAGGGGGCGGGAGGTACAGATACGCAGTATTTT
TRBD1	TRBV6-6	.	TRBJ1-2	CATHRDRLPNYGYTF	TGTGCCACCCACCGGGACAGACTCCCTAACTATGGCTACACCTTC
TRBD1	TRBV7-9	many	TRBJ1-2	CASSNLTGITYGYTF	TGTGCCAGCAGCAACCTGACAGGGATTACCTATGGCTACACCTTC
.	TRBV6-2/TRBV6-3	.	TRBJ1-1	CVSSPVRGAEAFF	TGTGTCAGCAGTCCCGTCAGGGGAGCTGAAGCTTTCTTT
.	TRBV27	few	TRBJ2-1	CATQQSGRYNEQFF	TGTGCCACCCAGCAAAGCGGTAGATACAATGAGCAGTTCTTC
.	TRBV7-9	.	TRBJ1-5	CASSSPLGGNQPQHF	TGTGCCAGCAGCTCCCCGCTTGGTGGCAATCAGCCCCAGCATTTT
.	TRBV7-2	many	TRBJ2-5	CASSLGGASETQYF	TGTGCCAGCAGCTTAGGGGGGGCGTCAGAGACCCAGTACTTC
.	TRBV7-6	few	TRBJ2-7	CATPGASYEQYF	TGTGCCACGCCCGGGGCCTCCTACGAGCAGTACTTC
TRBD2	TRBV4-1	.	TRBJ2-3	CASSHPLRSGGTTDTQYF	TGCGCCAGCAGCCATCCGCTTCGTAGCGGGGGGACAACAGATACGCAGTATTTT
.	TRBV7-6	many	TRBJ1-3	CASSSNQAVGTIYF	TGTGCCAGCAGCTCGAACCAGGCGGTAGGCACCATATATTTT
.	TRBV7-6	many	TRBJ1-5	CASSLSEGQPQHF	TGTGCCAGCAGCTTATCCGAGGGGCAGCCCCAGCATTTT
TRBD1	TRBV7-6	many	TRBJ2-5	CASRRDRVEETQYF	TGTGCCAGCAGGCGAGACAGGGTCGAGGAGACCCAGTACTTC
.	TRBV5-1	few	TRBJ2-5	CASSSKTWQYF	TGCGCCAGCAGCTCTAAAACGTGGCAGTACTTC
.	TRBV6-2/TRBV6-3	.	TRBJ2-5	CASSYLPPNRETQYF	TGTGCCAGCAGTTACCTTCCCCCAAACCGGGAGACCCAGTACTTC
TRBD1	TRBV7-2	.	TRBJ1-1	CANSRTGVTEAFF	TGTGCCAACAGTCGAACAGGGGTGACTGAAGCTTTCTTT
.	TRBV6-5	.	TRBJ2-2	CASSYSATNTGELFF	TGTGCCAGCAGTTACTCGGCCACAAACACCGGGGAGCTGTTTTTT